The 18 T cell receptor beta chains listed next were all sequenced from one sample in a study of cytomegalovirus exposure and HLA in healthy donors. The PCR was carried out with 60 Vbeta primers and 13 Jbeta primers. Libraries were prepared by immunoSEQ multiplex PCR; TCRdb keeps only in-frame clonotypes and omits some of them. The repertoire includes around 150,000 clones, 75% of them detected once, and around 11% sits in the top ten. Material for sequencing was PBMCs. These receptors were collected from a young man in good health and CMV-seropositive.

This clone appeared a single time. The chain has TRBV7-9 and TRBJ2-3; 10 bases map to TRBD2. Germline trimming cut 1 base from V and 12 bases from J; bases unmatched to any gene: 10. The germline V gene has CDR1 SEHNR and CDR2 FQNEAQ (reference sequence). The CDR3 consists of 15 residues. CDR3 amino acids: CASSLEGLAGGTQYF. The CDR3 nucleotides are TGTGCCAGCAGCTTAGAGGGATTAGCGGGAGGAACCCAGTATTTT. Full variable domain (remainder filled in from reference TRBV7-9 and TRBJ2-3): DTGVSQNPRHKITKRGQNVTFRCDPISEHNRLYWYRQTLGQGPEFLTYFQNEAQLEKSRLLSDRFSAERPKGSFSTLEIQRTEQGDSAMYLCASSLEGLAGGTQYFGPGTRLTVL.

The chain links TRBV18 to TRBJ1-3, with TRBD1 matching 7 bases. The CDR3 runs 14 residues. Unmatched junction bases numbered 3, after V lost 3 bases and J lost 4 bases. CDR1 and CDR2 from the germline V gene are KGHSH and LQKENI. The CDR3 spells CASSPGTEGNTIYF. The CDR3, as DNA: TGTGCCAGCTCACCTGGGACAGAAGGAAACACCATATATTTT.

The chain combines TRBV19 with TRBJ2-3, with D possibly being TRBD2 (7 bases). This CDR3 has 13 residues. Germline V lookup: CDR1 LNHDA, CDR2 SQIVND (reference sequence). Trimming cost V 8 bases and J 1 base, with 10 bases left between them. The CDR3 DNA is TGTGCCAGTGGGGGGGCGGGCACAGATACGCAGTATTTT. Protein: CASGGAGTDTQYF.

A word on this clone: One end of the junction is discordant with germline, which a read error may explain. The chain is built from TRBV4-1 and TRBJ1-4, with TRBD1 matching 8 bases. CDR3 length equals 17 residues. Germline CDR1 reads MGHRA; CDR2 reads YSYEKL. In DNA, the CDR3 is TGCGCCAGCCGCCAAGATCCTGGGACAGGAATAAATGAAAAACTGTTTTTT. Amino acid sequence: CASRQDPGTGINEKLFF.

V usage is TRBV4-1 and J usage is TRBJ1-2; D is unresolved. Germline V gene lookup returns CDR1 MGHRA and CDR2 YSYEKL. Trimming took 4 bases from V and 0 from J, leaving 12 bases between them. The CDR3 contains 15 residues. CDR3 sequence (DNA): TGCGCCAGCAGCCCGCTCGAGGGTTCTAACTATGGCTACACCTTC. It yields the protein CASSPLEGSNYGYTF.

V and J are TRBV27 and TRBJ2-5; possibly TRBD1 for D (6 bases). TRBJ2-7 explains the end of the DNA better; the J call may be wrong. Germline V lookup: CDR1 MNHEY, CDR2 SMNVEV (reference sequence). This CDR3 has 16 amino acids. CDR3 region: CASSTRDNLGTYEQYF. For the CDR3, the DNA is TGTGCCAGCAGTACACGGGACAACCTGGGGACCTACGAGCAGTACTTC.

The sample holds a few counts of this clone. V usage is TRBV11-1 and J usage is TRBJ2-7; 7 nucleotides align to TRBD1. The CDR3 has 17 residues. Germline-derived CDR1 and CDR2 are SGHAT and FQDESV (reference sequence). V trimming: 1 base; J trimming: 0 bases; junction bases outside the gene matches: 9. The CDR3: CASSLGTGHRSSYEQYF. CDR3 DNA sequence: TGTGCCAGCAGCTTAGGGACAGGCCACAGGAGCTCCTACGAGCAGTACTTC.

This chain joins TRBV29-1 and TRBJ2-3; 16 bases fit TRBD2. The CDR3 covers 17 residues. Trimming removed 6 bases from V and 1 base from J; junction bases left unmatched: 7. From germline, CDR1 is SQVTM and CDR2 ANQGSEA. The CDR3: CSVSGLAGGGGTDTQYF. CDR3 DNA sequence: TGCAGCGTGTCGGGACTAGCGGGAGGGGGTGGCACAGATACGCAGTATTTT.

The genes are TRBV9 and TRBJ2-2; D call uncertain. Trimming removed 1 base at V and 4 bases at J, with 14 bases between. The CDR3 extends over 16 amino acids. CDR1 is SGDLS and CDR2 is YYNGEE in the germline V gene. The DNA for the CDR3 is TGTGCCAGCAGCGTAACTCCTAGATCGGGCACCGGGGAGCTGTTTTTT. The encoded protein is CASSVTPRSGTGELFF.

The chain recombines TRBV30 with TRBJ2-3, with 9 bases matching TRBD2. CDR1 is GTSNPN and CDR2 is SVGIG in the germline V gene (reference sequence). The CDR3 is 17 residues long. The J segment lost 6 bases and the V segment lost 3 bases, leaving 16 bases of the junction unmatched. The CDR3 region has the DNA TGTGCCTGGAGGAGGGGGTTTAGCGGGAGAATTTGGGATACGCAGTATTTT. This translates into CAWRRGFSGRIWDTQYF.

This clone was observed a handful of times. The chain is built from TRBV6-1 and TRBJ1-5, with a tentative D call TRBD1 (5 bases). Germline CDR1 MNHNS, CDR2 SASEGT. The CDR3 has 13 residues. The germline V and J ends were trimmed by 3 bases and 9 bases, with 12 bases remaining between them. Here the CDR3 reads CASSEGDSGPQHF. The CDR3 DNA reads as TGTGCCAGCAGTGAGGGGGACTCGGGGCCCCAGCATTTT.

V usage is TRBV25-1 and J usage is TRBJ1-2, with D uncertain. Germline values: CDR1 MGHDK, CDR2 SYGVNS. This CDR3 spans 13 amino acids. V was cut by 1 base and J by 5 bases, with 8 bases left in between. The CDR3 loop reads CASSELGGYGYTF. As DNA, the CDR3 is TGTGCCAGCAGTGAATTAGGAGGGTATGGCTACACCTTC.

This rearrangement joins TRBV29-1 to TRBJ2-7; 15 positions match TRBD2. Trimming took 4 bases from V and 3 from J; bases not matched to a gene: 13. Germline CDR1 is SQVTM and CDR2 is ANQGSEA. The length of the CDR3 is 18 residues. As DNA, the CDR3 is TGCAGCGTTGGAGCGTCCGGGACTAGCGGGAGGACTCTCTACGAGCAGTACTTC. As protein: CSVGASGTSGRTLYEQYF.

To note about this clone: In the same sample, other DNA sequences code for this CDR3. V and J are TRBV7-2 and TRBJ2-5; maybe TRBD1 (5 bases). The V end was cut by 1 base, the J end by 4 bases, with 7 bases between. The germline gives CDR1 SGHTA, CDR2 FQGNSA. CDR3 length: 13 amino acids. The chain's CDR3 is CASSLGGRETQYF. The CDR3 DNA reads as TGTGCCAGCAGCTTAGGGGGCAGAGAGACCCAGTACTTC.

The rearrangement joins TRBV30 to TRBJ2-5, with TRBD2 identical over 9 bases. The J call is in doubt because the DNA end fits TRBJ2-7 better. The CDR3 has 13 amino acids. CDR1 and CDR2 (germline): GTSNPN, SVGIG (reference sequence). CDR3: CARRLAGSYEQYF. CDR3 in DNA: TGTGCCCGCCGGCTAGCGGGAAGCTACGAGCAGTACTTC.

The sample holds a few counts of this clone. The J gene is TRBJ1-5, the V gene TRBV7-9, with 10 bases matching TRBD1. This CDR3 has 17 residues. CDR1 and CDR2 (germline): SEHNR, FQNEAQ (reference sequence). The J segment lost 6 bases and the V segment lost 1 base, leaving 9 bases of the junction unmatched. CDR3 residues: CASSLVSDRGEPQPQHF. The DNA of the CDR3 is TGTGCCAGCAGCTTAGTGTCGGACAGGGGGGAGCCTCAGCCCCAGCATTTT.

The chain employs TRBV2 and TRBJ2-5; 10 nucleotides align to TRBD2. Unmatched junction bases numbered 2, after V lost 6 bases and J lost 4 bases. The germline gives CDR1 SNHLY, CDR2 FYNNEI. The CDR3 is 13 residues long. The CDR3 loop is CASRAGGAETQYF. CDR3 nucleotides: TGTGCCAGCAGAGCGGGAGGGGCAGAGACCCAGTACTTC.

V gene TRBV19 combines with J gene TRBJ1-2; TRBD1 is a possible D gene (6 bases). The V end was cut by 7 bases, the J end by 7 bases, with 10 bases between. Germline V gene data show CDR1 as LNHDA and CDR2 as SQIVND (reference sequence). The CDR3 length is 11 residues. The CDR3 loop is CASIQGSGYTF. The CDR3 nucleotides read TGTGCCAGTATTCAGGGGAGTGGCTACACCTTC.